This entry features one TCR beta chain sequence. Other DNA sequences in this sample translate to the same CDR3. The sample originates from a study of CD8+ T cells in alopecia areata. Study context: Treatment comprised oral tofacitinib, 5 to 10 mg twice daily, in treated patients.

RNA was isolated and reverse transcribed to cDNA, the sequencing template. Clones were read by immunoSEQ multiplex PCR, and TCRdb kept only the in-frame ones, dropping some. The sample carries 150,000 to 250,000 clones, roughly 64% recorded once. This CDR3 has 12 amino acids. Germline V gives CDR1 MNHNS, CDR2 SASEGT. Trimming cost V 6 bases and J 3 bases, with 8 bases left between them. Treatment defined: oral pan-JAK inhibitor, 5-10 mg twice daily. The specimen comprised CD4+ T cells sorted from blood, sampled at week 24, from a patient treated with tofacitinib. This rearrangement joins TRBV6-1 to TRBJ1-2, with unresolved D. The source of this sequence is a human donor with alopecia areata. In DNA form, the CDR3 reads TGTGCCAGCAGGGGTTGGGACTATGGCTACACCTTC. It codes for CASRGWDYGYTF.